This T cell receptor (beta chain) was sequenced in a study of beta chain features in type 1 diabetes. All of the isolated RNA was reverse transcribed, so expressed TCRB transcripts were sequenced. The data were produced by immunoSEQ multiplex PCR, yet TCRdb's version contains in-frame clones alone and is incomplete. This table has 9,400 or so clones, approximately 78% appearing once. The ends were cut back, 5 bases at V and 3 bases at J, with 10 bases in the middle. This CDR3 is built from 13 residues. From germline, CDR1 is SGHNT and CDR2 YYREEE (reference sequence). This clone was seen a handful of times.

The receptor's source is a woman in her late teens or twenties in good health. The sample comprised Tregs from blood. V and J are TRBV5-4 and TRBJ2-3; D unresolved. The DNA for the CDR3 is TGTGCCAGCAGTCGTCTCCTGACAGATACGCAGTATTTT. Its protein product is CASSRLLTDTQYF.